Listed below are T cell receptor beta chains from one sample, sequenced in a study of T cell responses to AZD1222 COVID-19 vaccine. The repertoire was sequenced with immunoSEQ multiplex PCR; TCRdb's copy has only in-frame clones and lacks some. The table has about 100,000 clones, more than 85% seen once; the top ten hold 16%. This specimen consisted of peripheral blood, obtained on day 0 of AZD1222 vaccination. The receptors derive from an adult in good health. CDR3s leave out the opening cysteine and the closing phenylalanine or tryptophan. Expanded clones get a size class; other rows say once, few or many, or leave the size out.

J gene	V gene	clone size	CDR3 protein
TRBJ1-4	TRBV9	NA	ASSEGQGNEKLF
TRBJ1-5	TRBV12-5	NA	ASGTPGTCGAQH
TRBJ1-2	TRBV7-2	NA	ASSLGLTGNYT
TRBJ2-7	TRBV5-5	NA	ASSFERGGMVYEQY
TRBJ2-3	TRBV5-4	NA	ASSTVIQSGPTQY
TRBJ1-1	TRBV19	NA	ASSIVRGQGTEAF
TRBJ2-7	TRBV6-6	NA	ASSYVQGGYYEQY
TRBJ1-2	TRBV21-1	NA	ASGIFCDYGYT
TRBJ2-1	TRBV20-1	NA	SARGSREQF
TRBJ2-7	TRBV28	NA	ASSRGIFWEASGRASYEQY
TRBJ2-7	TRBV5-1	NA	ASSPLGGGSYEQY
TRBJ1-6	TRBV5-1	NA	ASSLVAGNSPLH
TRBJ2-1	TRBV7-2	NA	ASSLQSGRDNEQF
TRBJ1-1	TRBV14	NA	ASSQVLGSTEAF
TRBJ1-2	TRBV7-8	NA	ASSLRLMREGYT
TRBJ2-2	TRBV19	once	ASRGVNTGELF
TRBJ1-5	TRBV6-2/TRBV6-3	once	ASSYSAGNQPQH
TRBJ2-1	TRBV3-1/TRBV3-2	NA	ASSLPLGSSYNEQF
TRBJ1-2	TRBV25-1	few	ASSATGGEKGGYT
TRBJ2-7	TRBV30	many	ASRDTFYEQY
TRBJ2-2	TRBV29-1	NA	SVEKGIRAGELF
TRBJ2-7	TRBV2	NA	AIPSGQGSYEQY
TRBJ2-5	TRBV28	NA	ASSFGGGDQY
TRBJ1-1	TRBV7-2	NA	ASSQLRVISTEAF
TRBJ2-5	TRBV15	NA	ATSTPAGTAETQY
TRBJ1-1	TRBV27	NA	ASRPSGPREAF
TRBJ1-6	TRBV3-1/TRBV3-2	NA	ASRRQGRSYNSPLH
TRBJ1-1	TRBV11-3	NA	ASSSRQGAGKTEAF
TRBJ1-2	TRBV12-3/TRBV12-4	NA	ASSPQGFYGYT
TRBJ2-3	TRBV7-3	NA	ASSQTGTREDTQY
TRBJ2-1	TRBV6-1	NA	ASSEPGPVPHNEQF
TRBJ1-2	TRBV5-4	NA	ASSGTSVVGYYT
TRBJ2-7	TRBV11-2	NA	ASSPLSGRGSYEQY
TRBJ2-7	TRBV18	NA	ASSPRQGVYEQY
TRBJ2-7	TRBV19	NA	ASSATGTSGFNKQY
TRBJ2-7	TRBV10-1	NA	ASSEAITYEQY
TRBJ1-6	TRBV28	once	ASSSDIVTAYNSPLH
TRBJ2-7	TRBV7-6	few	ASSSNQGTLYEQY
TRBJ1-2	TRBV29-1	NA	SGTLGIAGGFYGYT
TRBJ1-4	TRBV24-1	NA	ATSDAGGSEKLF
TRBJ2-7	TRBV19	few	ASSEQGSPHEQY
TRBJ1-6	TRBV5-1	NA	ASSNRTGNSPLH
TRBJ1-2	TRBV7-6	few	ASSAGQGAVYGYT
TRBJ2-5	TRBV2	NA	ASSDTPAQETQY
TRBJ2-2	TRBV3-1/TRBV3-2	NA	ASSQEDRYTGELF
TRBJ2-2	TRBV3-1/TRBV3-2	NA	ASSSPTSGRDTGELF
TRBJ2-1	TRBV9	NA	ASSVGTIRDEQF
TRBJ2-3	TRBV10-3	NA	AISDPTSRGTDTQY
TRBJ2-7	TRBV19	NA	ASSRSYEQY
TRBJ2-7	TRBV11-2	NA	ASIRTGGYEQY
TRBJ2-1	TRBV27	NA	ASSLVQRADSYNEQF
TRBJ1-5	TRBV27	NA	ASSLSGRDEEPQH
TRBJ1-5	TRBV5-1	NA	ASSLRGPNQPQH